These 21 T cell receptor beta chains share one sample of origin, sequenced in a study of blood T cells in healthy people across ages. Sample-barcoded 5' priming and a J-beta primer mix drove a second PCR of roughly 6 to 12 cycles. TCRdb processed the 5' RACE reads anew with MiXCR; each CDR3 protein has one entry. The repertoire has approximately 730,000 distinct CDR3 sequences, roughly 47% of them found once; the top ten carry 20% to 25%. Sample: blood. The receptor source for this set is a woman in her fifties or sixties in good health.

The gene calls are TRBV27 and TRBJ2-7; D unclear. This CDR3 has 12 residues. CDR1 is MNHEY and CDR2 is SMNVEV in the germline V gene (reference sequence). Trimming removed 3 bases from V and 6 bases from J, with 9 bases in between. The CDR3 protein is CASSFRFGEQYF. CDR3 bases: TGTGCCAGCAGTTTCCGGTTTGGCGAGCAGTACTTC.

V and J are TRBV10-3 and TRBJ2-1; D tentatively fits TRBD1 or TRBD2 (5 bases each). The DNA end lines up better with TRBJ2-7; the J call may be wrong. The CDR3 extends over 16 amino acids. Per the germline V gene, CDR1 is ENHRY and CDR2 is SYGVKD. The CDR3 region is CAISETGGRGLGEQYF. The DNA of the CDR3 is TGTGCCATCAGTGAGACGGGCGGACGGGGCCTCGGAGAGCAGTACTTC.

This chain uses TRBV7-3 with TRBJ1-5; D remains ambiguous. Trimming cost V 5 bases and J 6 bases, with 11 bases left between them. The CDR3 covers 13 residues. Germline V gives CDR1 SGHTA, CDR2 FQGTGA. Here the CDR3 DNA reads TGTGCCAGCAGCAAGACCCACGGTCAGCCCCAGCATTTT. Translating gives CASSKTHGQPQHF.

This clonotype was observed a few times. This chain connects TRBV27 to TRBJ2-1, with D perhaps TRBD2 (6 bases). Germline CDR1 and CDR2: MNHEY and SMNVEV (reference sequence). The V end was cut by 3 bases, the J end by 0 bases, with 12 bases between. This CDR3 contains 16 residues. The CDR3 sequence is CASSFFRGISYNEQFF. The CDR3 coding sequence is TGTGCCAGCAGTTTTTTCCGCGGGATCTCCTACAATGAGCAGTTCTTC.

A few counts support this clonotype. The chain couples TRBV18 to TRBJ2-7; 10 bases line up with TRBD1. Germline V gene data show CDR1 as KGHSH and CDR2 as LQKENI. This CDR3 has 14 residues. After removal of 3 bases from V and 6 bases from J, the junction contained 5 bases not matched to a gene. The CDR3: CASSPGQGTGEQYF. DNA for the CDR3: TGTGCCAGCTCACCGGGACAGGGGACGGGCGAGCAGTACTTC.

The chain uses TRBV20-1 and TRBJ1-1, with no clear D. V lost 1 base and J lost 5, with 8 bases in between. Germline CDR1 is DFQATT and CDR2 is SNEGSKA (reference sequence). This CDR3 comprises 12 residues. The CDR3 bases are TGCAGTGCTAGAGGTAGGAGGACTGAAGCTTTCTTT. Translated, it gives CSARGRRTEAFF.

This clonotype appeared a few times. The chain is built from TRBV7-3 and TRBJ1-2, with a weak D call TRBD1 (5 bases). CDR3 length: 15 residues. CDR1 is SGHTA, CDR2 FQGTGA, per germline. The V gene lost 5 bases and the J gene lost 1 base, with 14 bases spanning the gap. The CDR3, as DNA: TGTGCCAGCAGCCCCAATCGACAGAGTAACTATGGCTACACCTTC. It encodes CASSPNRQSNYGYTF.

The rearrangement joins TRBV12-3 or TRBV12-4 to TRBJ2-4; D is unresolved. The J call may be in error: the DNA end matches TRBJ2-7 better. CDR3 size: 13 residues. The CDR3 loop reads CASSWASGYEQYF. CDR3 in DNA: TGTGCCAGCAGTTGGGCTAGTGGCTACGAGCAGTACTTC.

The chain carries TRBV7-2 and TRBJ2-1, with 7 nucleotides matching TRBD2. V lost 6 bases to trimming and J lost 12 bases; unmatched junction nucleotides: 17. CDR3 length: 15 residues. Germline-derived CDR1 and CDR2 are SGHTA and FQGNSA. The DNA for the CDR3 is TGTGCCAGCAGTAAGACCGGGACTAACACAAGGAGGCAGTTCTTC. It yields the protein CASSKTGTNTRRQFF.

The sample holds a few counts of this clonotype. The rearrangement links TRBV6-6 to TRBJ2-1, with 16 bases fitting TRBD2. V gave up 5 bases and J gave up 7 bases; unmatched junction bases: 8. The CDR3 has 17 residues. Looked up from germline, CDR1 is MNHNY and CDR2 is SVGAGI (reference sequence). The CDR3 reads CASSPGTSGGAGNEQFF. The CDR3, as DNA: TGTGCCAGCAGTCCCGGGACTAGCGGGGGGGCGGGTAATGAGCAGTTCTTC.

In its sample, this clonotype was seen a few times. The rearrangement uses TRBV6-5 and TRBJ2-5; weak D call: TRBD1 (6 bases). Germline-derived CDR1 and CDR2 are MNHEY and SVGAGI. This CDR3 has 14 residues. Deletions cut 5 bases from V and 0 bases from J, with 10 bases between. The CDR3 DNA follows: TGTGCCAGCAGTCGACGGACAGACCAAGAGACCCAGTACTTC. It codes for CASSRRTDQETQYF.

The V gene is TRBV10-3, the J gene TRBJ1-1; 8 nucleotides agree with TRBD1. From germline, CDR1 is ENHRY and CDR2 SYGVKD. This CDR3 contains 16 residues. J gave up 8 bases and V 1 base, and 12 bases lay outside the gene matches. The CDR3 DNA follows: TGTGCCATCAGTGAGTGGCGGCCGGACAGGGCCCCAGAAGCTTTCTTT. This sequence encodes CAISEWRPDRAPEAFF.

The chain uses TRBV29-1 and TRBJ2-5; TRBD2 matches 9 bases. The CDR3 contains 13 residues. The V and J ends lost 3 bases and 11 bases, in that order; junction bases with no gene match: 10. CDR1 and CDR2 (germline): SQVTM, ANQGSEA. This chain's CDR3 is CSVDEREATEQYF. CDR3 bases: TGCAGCGTTGACGAGCGGGAGGCTACTGAGCAGTACTTC.

The V gene is TRBV4-2, the J gene TRBJ1-5, with a tentative D call TRBD1 (6 bases). Germline V gene data show CDR1 as LGHNA and CDR2 as YNFKEQ. This CDR3 contains 18 residues. V lost 4 bases to trimming and J lost 0 bases, with 19 bases between them. The CDR3, as DNA: TGTGCCAGCAGCCGGGGACTCCAGGGGCGGGGTAGCAATCAGCCCCAGCATTTT. Its translation: CASSRGLQGRGSNQPQHF.

V is TRBV2 and J is TRBJ2-1; perhaps TRBD1 as D (6 bases). Trimming pared 6 bases from V and 9 bases from J, leaving 12 bases between. The CDR3 is made up of 12 amino acids. Looked up from germline, CDR1 is SNHLY and CDR2 is FYNNEI. CDR3 residues: CASRVQGSEQFF. The CDR3 DNA reads as TGTGCCAGCAGAGTACAGGGAAGTGAGCAGTTCTTC.

This clonotype has ten or more counts. The chain has TRBV7-9 and TRBJ2-1, with 7 bases that match TRBD1. V trimming: 6 bases; J trimming: 0 bases; junction bases outside the gene matches: 5. The length of the CDR3 is 15 residues. Germline V gene sequence: CDR1 SEHNR, CDR2 FQNEAQ (reference sequence). CDR3 in DNA: TGTGCCAGCAGTCCAGGGGGAAGCTCCTACAATGAGCAGTTCTTC. This sequence encodes CASSPGGSSYNEQFF.

The chain recombines TRBV6-6 with TRBJ2-2; D unclear. Trimming removed 6 bases from V and 5 bases from J, with 16 bases in between. The V gene's germline CDR1 is MNHNY and CDR2 SVGAGI (reference sequence). The CDR3 is 15 amino acids. CDR3 loop: CASRTAGPRTGELFF. CDR3 DNA: TGTGCCAGCAGAACCGCCGGGCCTCGTACCGGGGAGCTGTTTTTT.

CDR3 nucleotide sequence: TGTGCCAGCAGCCAACCATCTGGGTCTACTATCTACGAGCAGTACTTC. Translation: CASSQPSGSTIYEQYF. This chain joins TRBV7-6 and TRBJ2-7; no firm D call. Trimming cost V 5 bases and J 3 bases, with 20 bases left between them. Per the germline V gene, CDR1 is SGHVS and CDR2 is FNYEAQ. The CDR3 spans 16 residues.

The V gene is TRBV10-3, the J gene TRBJ2-1, with D possibly TRBD1 on 6 matching bases. V was trimmed by 2 bases and J by 2 bases, leaving 7 bases between them. Germline V gene sequence: CDR1 ENHRY, CDR2 SYGVKD. The CDR3 consists of 14 residues. CDR3 sequence (DNA): TGTGCCATCAGTGAGCAGGGGACCTACAATGAGCAGTTCTTC. Amino acid sequence: CAISEQGTYNEQFF.

This clonotype occurred a few times. This chain uses TRBV5-5 with TRBJ2-3; D gene uncertain. The CDR3 is made up of 15 amino acids. V shed 4 bases and J shed 2 bases, with 14 bases lying between them. CDR1 and CDR2 from the germline V gene are SGHKS and YYEKEE (reference sequence). CDR3 loop: CASSPAETATDTQYF. CDR3 nucleotides: TGTGCCAGCAGCCCGGCGGAGACCGCCACAGATACGCAGTATTTT.

The sample holds a few counts of this clonotype. The chain employs TRBV6-2 or TRBV6-3 and TRBJ1-5; maybe TRBD1 (5 bases). This CDR3 contains 13 residues. V was clipped by 7 bases and J by 3 bases, with 10 bases between them. Germline V gives CDR1 MNHEY, CDR2 SVGEGT. The CDR3 loop reads CASMGPNNQPQHF. The CDR3 DNA reads as TGTGCCAGCATGGGGCCCAACAATCAGCCCCAGCATTTT.